Presented here are 3 T cell receptor beta chains from one specimen sequenced in a study of shared clonotypes between healthy human individuals. Clones were read by immunoSEQ multiplex PCR, and TCRdb kept only the in-frame ones, dropping some. The sample lists around 2.5 million clones; approximately 93% were seen once. The material sequenced was naive CD4+ T cells from PBMCs. Subset meaning: CD45RA+ positively selected. All receptors come from a man younger than 35 in good health. Some clones in this sample may be carry-over from other donors' samples.

This clone showed up just once. The chain joins TRBV25-1 to TRBJ2-3; 10 bases are shared with TRBD2. The ends lost 3 bases at V and 4 bases at J; junction bases unmatched: 7. Germline V lookup: CDR1 MGHDK, CDR2 SYGVNS. The CDR3 extends over 16 amino acids. This CDR3 reads CASSDNSGRWADTQYF. DNA for the CDR3: TGTGCCAGCAGTGACAATAGCGGGAGGTGGGCAGATACGCAGTATTTT.

The rearrangement joins TRBV6-6 to TRBJ1-1; perhaps TRBD1 as D (5 bases). CDR1 and CDR2 (germline): MNHNY, SVGAGI (reference sequence). V was cut by 0 bases and J by 4 bases, with 12 bases left in between. The CDR3 consists of 15 residues. CDR3 sequence reads: CASSYSISGATEAFF. In DNA, the CDR3 is TGTGCCAGCAGTTACTCGATCTCTGGGGCCACTGAAGCTTTCTTT.

This clone was observed once. The chain is built from TRBV5-1 and TRBJ1-1, with TRBD1 identical over 8 bases. Germline assignment: CDR1 SGHRS and CDR2 YFSETQ. The junction had 9 bases not matched to a gene; V was cut back by 3 bases and J by 5 bases. This CDR3 comprises 15 residues. The CDR3 here is CASSSPTGGGTEAFF. In DNA, the CDR3 is TGCGCCAGCAGCTCCCCAACAGGGGGAGGGACTGAAGCTTTCTTT.